These T cell receptor beta chains were read from a single sample in a study of cytomegalovirus exposure and HLA in healthy donors. Assay used: immunoSEQ multiplex PCR; TCRdb lists only in-frame clones, some missing. Of 98,000 or so clones detected, roughly 80% appear once; the ten largest clones hold 2% to 2.5%. The sample comprised PBMCs. The receptors stem from a man between 35 and 55 years old in good health and CMV-seronegative. The CDR3 runs from the conserved cysteine through the conserved F or W. D genes are given only for firm matches. Not every row has a clone size; where given, it reads once, few, many or a size class.

J	length	D	size	V	CDR3	DNA
TRBJ2-7	13	-	-	TRBV6-6	CASSSATGHEQYF	TGTGCCAGCAGTTCGGCTACAGGGCACGAGCAGTACTTC
TRBJ2-5	14	TRBD2	-	TRBV2	CASRRTSGVETQYF	TGTGCCAGCAGGAGGACTAGCGGGGTGGAGACCCAGTACTTC
TRBJ2-7	15	TRBD2	few	TRBV7-9	CASTGSGFLSYEQYF	TGTGCCAGCACCGGTAGCGGGTTTCTCTCCTACGAGCAGTACTTC
TRBJ2-2	11	-	-	TRBV6-5	CASQGAGELFF	TGTGCCAGTCAGGGCGCCGGGGAGCTGTTTTTT
TRBJ2-2	14	-	-	TRBV11-3	CASSFGSEGGELFF	TGTGCCAGCAGCTTCGGGAGTGAAGGCGGGGAGCTGTTTTTT
TRBJ1-4	14	-	-	TRBV15	CATSLARANEKLFF	TGTGCCACCAGCCTGGCCAGGGCTAATGAAAAACTGTTTTTT
TRBJ2-7	15	-	-	TRBV28	CASIREGEGRDEQYF	TGTGCCAGCATAAGGGAGGGGGAGGGAAGGGACGAGCAGTACTTC
TRBJ2-7	15	-	-	TRBV10-3	CAILDLGQGSSEQYF	TGTGCCATCCTGGATTTGGGGCAGGGAAGTAGCGAGCAGTACTTC
TRBJ2-1	15	TRBD2	-	TRBV28	CASRTSGRINNEQFF	TGTGCCAGCAGAACTAGCGGGAGAATCAACAATGAGCAGTTCTTC
TRBJ2-7	15	TRBD1	-	TRBV28	CASRGDRQGIYEQYF	TGTGCCAGCAGAGGGGACAGGCAGGGTATTTACGAGCAGTACTTC
TRBJ1-3	16	TRBD1	-	TRBV4-2	CASSRETGNSGNTIYF	TGTGCCAGCAGCCGAGAGACAGGGAACTCTGGAAACACCATATATTTT
TRBJ2-7	17	TRBD1	-	TRBV5-5	CASSSIAPRTGGYEQYF	TGTGCCAGCAGCTCGATCGCCCCCCGGACAGGGGGTTACGAGCAGTACTTC
TRBJ2-5	15	TRBD1	-	TRBV7-7	CASSFRDRDGETQYF	TGTGCCAGCAGCTTCCGAGACAGGGATGGTGAGACCCAGTACTTC
TRBJ2-5	14	-	-	TRBV5-1	CASSLQGGEETQYF	TGCGCCAGCAGCTTGCAAGGAGGGGAAGAGACCCAGTACTTC
TRBJ2-4	16	-	-	TRBV6-5	CASSYSSSVAKNIQYF	TGTGCCAGCAGTTACTCGAGCAGCGTAGCCAAAAACATTCAGTACTTC
TRBJ2-1	14	-	few	TRBV28	CASRLDPSINEQFF	TGTGCCAGCCGACTAGACCCCTCTATCAATGAGCAGTTCTTC
TRBJ2-7	11	-	-	TRBV2	CAAERSYEQYF	TGTGCGGCAGAGAGGTCCTACGAGCAGTACTTC
TRBJ2-3	19	TRBD2	-	TRBV7-2	CASSHPGLAGGPGTDTQYF	TGTGCCAGCAGTCACCCCGGGCTAGCGGGGGGGCCAGGCACAGATACGCAGTATTTT
TRBJ2-7	13	-	-	TRBV5-1	CASSGGLGYEQYF	TGCGCCAGCAGCGGAGGGTTAGGGTACGAGCAGTACTTC
TRBJ1-6	13	-	-	TRBV28	CASSSTVRSPLHF	TGTGCCAGCAGCTCGACAGTGAGGTCACCCCTCCACTTT
TRBJ2-3	17	-	-	TRBV28	CASIELGQRGKAGAQYF	TGTGCCAGCATTGAGTTGGGACAGCGGGGCAAAGCGGGGGCGCAGTATTTT
TRBJ1-1	15	-	-	TRBV28	CASRLDGLMNTEAFF	TGTGCCAGCAGGCTTGACGGGTTAATGAACACTGAAGCTTTCTTT
TRBJ2-5	13	-	-	TRBV18	CASADTIQETQYF	TGTGCCAGCGCGGACACCATCCAAGAGACCCAGTACTTC
TRBJ2-3	11	-	-	TRBV29-1	CSGGQTDTQYF	TGCAGCGGTGGACAGACAGATACGCAGTATTTT
TRBJ2-3	16	TRBD2	-	TRBV7-9	CASSRLAGGHTDTQYF	TGTGCCAGCAGCCGACTAGCGGGGGGACACACAGATACGCAGTATTTT
TRBJ2-3	15	TRBD2	-	TRBV7-9	CASSLAGGPIDTQYF	TGTGCCAGCAGCCTAGCGGGAGGGCCAATAGATACGCAGTATTTT
TRBJ2-5	16	TRBD2	-	TRBV7-7	CASSPNSGRGEETQYF	TGTGCCAGCAGCCCTAATAGCGGGAGGGGGGAAGAGACCCAGTACTTC
TRBJ1-5	14	TRBD1	-	TRBV19	CASSILQGSQPQHF	TGTGCCAGTAGTATATTACAGGGGTCCCAGCCCCAGCATTTT
TRBJ1-5	14	-	-	TRBV28	CASSLRGPNQPQHF	TGTGCCAGCAGTCTCAGGGGTCCCAATCAGCCCCAGCATTTT
TRBJ1-1	15	TRBD1	-	TRBV7-8	CASSYGDRMNTEAFF	TGTGCCAGCAGCTACGGGGACAGGATGAACACTGAAGCTTTCTTT
TRBJ2-5	18	TRBD1	-	TRBV5-6	CASSSTPGTGGPGETQYF	TGTGCCAGCAGCTCAACCCCCGGGACAGGGGGCCCAGGGGAGACCCAGTACTTC
TRBJ2-6	15	TRBD2	-	TRBV2	CASRGGSAGANVLTF	TGTGCCAGCAGGGGCGGGAGCGCGGGGGCCAACGTCCTGACTTTC